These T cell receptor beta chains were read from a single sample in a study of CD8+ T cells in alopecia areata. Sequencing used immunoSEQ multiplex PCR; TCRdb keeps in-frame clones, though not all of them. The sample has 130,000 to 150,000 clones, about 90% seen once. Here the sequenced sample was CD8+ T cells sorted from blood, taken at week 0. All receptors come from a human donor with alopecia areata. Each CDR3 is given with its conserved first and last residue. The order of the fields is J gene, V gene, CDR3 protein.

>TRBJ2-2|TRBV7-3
CASSLSTGELFF
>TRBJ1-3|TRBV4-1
CASSPIDSSGNTIYF
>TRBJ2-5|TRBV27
CASSFSGTSGTSQETQYF
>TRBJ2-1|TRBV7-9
CASSLESLRELAGGLVF
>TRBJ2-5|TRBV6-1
CASSDWIQETQYF
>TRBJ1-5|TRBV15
CATSRRGASNQPQHF
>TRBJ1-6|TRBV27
CASRRSGQLVSLHF
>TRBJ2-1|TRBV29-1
CSVVHARTSFF
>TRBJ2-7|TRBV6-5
CASSSHGQALTYEQYF
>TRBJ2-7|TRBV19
CASSMGRDTTTYEQYF
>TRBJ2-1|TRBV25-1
CASSGAGTVHEQFF
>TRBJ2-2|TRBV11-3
CASSLGGRADGDTGELFF
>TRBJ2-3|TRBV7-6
CASSLALAGFTDTQYF
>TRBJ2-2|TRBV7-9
CASRSTGGNTGELFF
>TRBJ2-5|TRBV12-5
CASGPGQSPKETQYF
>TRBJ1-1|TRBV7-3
CASSPPWTENTEAFF
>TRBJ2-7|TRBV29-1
CSVEGGDPYEQYF
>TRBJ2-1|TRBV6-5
CASSLGMSPYNEQFF
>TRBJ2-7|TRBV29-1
CSVEEGGGYEQYF
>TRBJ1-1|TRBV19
CATSDRVDTEAFF
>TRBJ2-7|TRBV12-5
CASGLVRGQNSYEQYF
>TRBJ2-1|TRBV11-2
CASSLGQGWEQFF
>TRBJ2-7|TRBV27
CASSFLPSHEQYF
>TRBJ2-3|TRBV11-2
CASLAGGPPDTQYF
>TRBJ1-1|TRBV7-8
CASSLPPSGTGTPEAFF
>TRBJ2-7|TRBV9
CASSVGGSSYEQYF
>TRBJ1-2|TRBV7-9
CASSVTGRPSYGYTF
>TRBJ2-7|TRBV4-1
CASSQDSAGSYEQYF
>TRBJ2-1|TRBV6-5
CASSYSSGSDDEQFF
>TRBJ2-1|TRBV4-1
CASSQLLTSEQFF
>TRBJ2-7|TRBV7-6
CASSPEQGSLPYEQYF
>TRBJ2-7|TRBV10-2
CASSAGFAYEQYF
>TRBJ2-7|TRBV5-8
CASSSRAAYEQYF
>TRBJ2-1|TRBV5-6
CASSPVGNEQFF
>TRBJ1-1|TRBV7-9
CASSSYRGPGTEAFF
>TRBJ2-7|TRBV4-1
CASSQDIFNEQYF
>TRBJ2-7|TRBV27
CASSLGTGAYEQYF
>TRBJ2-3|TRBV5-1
CASSPELVRRGTDTQYF
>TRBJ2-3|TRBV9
CASSVDPGGTDTQYF
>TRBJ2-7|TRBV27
CASSPLDREHEQYF
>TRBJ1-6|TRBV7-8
CASSSVSTGGNSPLHF
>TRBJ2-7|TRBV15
CATRIGESIHQTDTSYEQYF
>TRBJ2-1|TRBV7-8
CASSVSGTSGINEQFF
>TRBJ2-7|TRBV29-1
CSVLEGGASYEQYF
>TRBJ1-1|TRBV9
CASSVGGDPTEAFF
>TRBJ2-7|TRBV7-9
CASSSPMTYEQYF
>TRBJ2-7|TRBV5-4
CASAPGGPTTYEQYF
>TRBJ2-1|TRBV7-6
CASSLGTSGEWDEQFF
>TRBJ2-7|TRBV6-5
CASSYGTGGPEQYF
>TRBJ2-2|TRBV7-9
CASSSPGTLNGELFF
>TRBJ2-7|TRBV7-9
CASSSGLAGPYEQYF
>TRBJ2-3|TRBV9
CASGGDTQYF
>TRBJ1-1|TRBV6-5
CASSSNTDPKGTEAFF
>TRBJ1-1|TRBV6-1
CATLLGTEAFF
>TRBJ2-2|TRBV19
CASSIGFGQGRENGELFF
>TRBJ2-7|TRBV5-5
CASSLADWQYEQYF
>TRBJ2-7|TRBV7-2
CASSALPGLAAYEQYF
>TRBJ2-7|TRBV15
CATSSSGTGLSYEQYF
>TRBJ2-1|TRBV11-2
CASSLLADYNEQFF